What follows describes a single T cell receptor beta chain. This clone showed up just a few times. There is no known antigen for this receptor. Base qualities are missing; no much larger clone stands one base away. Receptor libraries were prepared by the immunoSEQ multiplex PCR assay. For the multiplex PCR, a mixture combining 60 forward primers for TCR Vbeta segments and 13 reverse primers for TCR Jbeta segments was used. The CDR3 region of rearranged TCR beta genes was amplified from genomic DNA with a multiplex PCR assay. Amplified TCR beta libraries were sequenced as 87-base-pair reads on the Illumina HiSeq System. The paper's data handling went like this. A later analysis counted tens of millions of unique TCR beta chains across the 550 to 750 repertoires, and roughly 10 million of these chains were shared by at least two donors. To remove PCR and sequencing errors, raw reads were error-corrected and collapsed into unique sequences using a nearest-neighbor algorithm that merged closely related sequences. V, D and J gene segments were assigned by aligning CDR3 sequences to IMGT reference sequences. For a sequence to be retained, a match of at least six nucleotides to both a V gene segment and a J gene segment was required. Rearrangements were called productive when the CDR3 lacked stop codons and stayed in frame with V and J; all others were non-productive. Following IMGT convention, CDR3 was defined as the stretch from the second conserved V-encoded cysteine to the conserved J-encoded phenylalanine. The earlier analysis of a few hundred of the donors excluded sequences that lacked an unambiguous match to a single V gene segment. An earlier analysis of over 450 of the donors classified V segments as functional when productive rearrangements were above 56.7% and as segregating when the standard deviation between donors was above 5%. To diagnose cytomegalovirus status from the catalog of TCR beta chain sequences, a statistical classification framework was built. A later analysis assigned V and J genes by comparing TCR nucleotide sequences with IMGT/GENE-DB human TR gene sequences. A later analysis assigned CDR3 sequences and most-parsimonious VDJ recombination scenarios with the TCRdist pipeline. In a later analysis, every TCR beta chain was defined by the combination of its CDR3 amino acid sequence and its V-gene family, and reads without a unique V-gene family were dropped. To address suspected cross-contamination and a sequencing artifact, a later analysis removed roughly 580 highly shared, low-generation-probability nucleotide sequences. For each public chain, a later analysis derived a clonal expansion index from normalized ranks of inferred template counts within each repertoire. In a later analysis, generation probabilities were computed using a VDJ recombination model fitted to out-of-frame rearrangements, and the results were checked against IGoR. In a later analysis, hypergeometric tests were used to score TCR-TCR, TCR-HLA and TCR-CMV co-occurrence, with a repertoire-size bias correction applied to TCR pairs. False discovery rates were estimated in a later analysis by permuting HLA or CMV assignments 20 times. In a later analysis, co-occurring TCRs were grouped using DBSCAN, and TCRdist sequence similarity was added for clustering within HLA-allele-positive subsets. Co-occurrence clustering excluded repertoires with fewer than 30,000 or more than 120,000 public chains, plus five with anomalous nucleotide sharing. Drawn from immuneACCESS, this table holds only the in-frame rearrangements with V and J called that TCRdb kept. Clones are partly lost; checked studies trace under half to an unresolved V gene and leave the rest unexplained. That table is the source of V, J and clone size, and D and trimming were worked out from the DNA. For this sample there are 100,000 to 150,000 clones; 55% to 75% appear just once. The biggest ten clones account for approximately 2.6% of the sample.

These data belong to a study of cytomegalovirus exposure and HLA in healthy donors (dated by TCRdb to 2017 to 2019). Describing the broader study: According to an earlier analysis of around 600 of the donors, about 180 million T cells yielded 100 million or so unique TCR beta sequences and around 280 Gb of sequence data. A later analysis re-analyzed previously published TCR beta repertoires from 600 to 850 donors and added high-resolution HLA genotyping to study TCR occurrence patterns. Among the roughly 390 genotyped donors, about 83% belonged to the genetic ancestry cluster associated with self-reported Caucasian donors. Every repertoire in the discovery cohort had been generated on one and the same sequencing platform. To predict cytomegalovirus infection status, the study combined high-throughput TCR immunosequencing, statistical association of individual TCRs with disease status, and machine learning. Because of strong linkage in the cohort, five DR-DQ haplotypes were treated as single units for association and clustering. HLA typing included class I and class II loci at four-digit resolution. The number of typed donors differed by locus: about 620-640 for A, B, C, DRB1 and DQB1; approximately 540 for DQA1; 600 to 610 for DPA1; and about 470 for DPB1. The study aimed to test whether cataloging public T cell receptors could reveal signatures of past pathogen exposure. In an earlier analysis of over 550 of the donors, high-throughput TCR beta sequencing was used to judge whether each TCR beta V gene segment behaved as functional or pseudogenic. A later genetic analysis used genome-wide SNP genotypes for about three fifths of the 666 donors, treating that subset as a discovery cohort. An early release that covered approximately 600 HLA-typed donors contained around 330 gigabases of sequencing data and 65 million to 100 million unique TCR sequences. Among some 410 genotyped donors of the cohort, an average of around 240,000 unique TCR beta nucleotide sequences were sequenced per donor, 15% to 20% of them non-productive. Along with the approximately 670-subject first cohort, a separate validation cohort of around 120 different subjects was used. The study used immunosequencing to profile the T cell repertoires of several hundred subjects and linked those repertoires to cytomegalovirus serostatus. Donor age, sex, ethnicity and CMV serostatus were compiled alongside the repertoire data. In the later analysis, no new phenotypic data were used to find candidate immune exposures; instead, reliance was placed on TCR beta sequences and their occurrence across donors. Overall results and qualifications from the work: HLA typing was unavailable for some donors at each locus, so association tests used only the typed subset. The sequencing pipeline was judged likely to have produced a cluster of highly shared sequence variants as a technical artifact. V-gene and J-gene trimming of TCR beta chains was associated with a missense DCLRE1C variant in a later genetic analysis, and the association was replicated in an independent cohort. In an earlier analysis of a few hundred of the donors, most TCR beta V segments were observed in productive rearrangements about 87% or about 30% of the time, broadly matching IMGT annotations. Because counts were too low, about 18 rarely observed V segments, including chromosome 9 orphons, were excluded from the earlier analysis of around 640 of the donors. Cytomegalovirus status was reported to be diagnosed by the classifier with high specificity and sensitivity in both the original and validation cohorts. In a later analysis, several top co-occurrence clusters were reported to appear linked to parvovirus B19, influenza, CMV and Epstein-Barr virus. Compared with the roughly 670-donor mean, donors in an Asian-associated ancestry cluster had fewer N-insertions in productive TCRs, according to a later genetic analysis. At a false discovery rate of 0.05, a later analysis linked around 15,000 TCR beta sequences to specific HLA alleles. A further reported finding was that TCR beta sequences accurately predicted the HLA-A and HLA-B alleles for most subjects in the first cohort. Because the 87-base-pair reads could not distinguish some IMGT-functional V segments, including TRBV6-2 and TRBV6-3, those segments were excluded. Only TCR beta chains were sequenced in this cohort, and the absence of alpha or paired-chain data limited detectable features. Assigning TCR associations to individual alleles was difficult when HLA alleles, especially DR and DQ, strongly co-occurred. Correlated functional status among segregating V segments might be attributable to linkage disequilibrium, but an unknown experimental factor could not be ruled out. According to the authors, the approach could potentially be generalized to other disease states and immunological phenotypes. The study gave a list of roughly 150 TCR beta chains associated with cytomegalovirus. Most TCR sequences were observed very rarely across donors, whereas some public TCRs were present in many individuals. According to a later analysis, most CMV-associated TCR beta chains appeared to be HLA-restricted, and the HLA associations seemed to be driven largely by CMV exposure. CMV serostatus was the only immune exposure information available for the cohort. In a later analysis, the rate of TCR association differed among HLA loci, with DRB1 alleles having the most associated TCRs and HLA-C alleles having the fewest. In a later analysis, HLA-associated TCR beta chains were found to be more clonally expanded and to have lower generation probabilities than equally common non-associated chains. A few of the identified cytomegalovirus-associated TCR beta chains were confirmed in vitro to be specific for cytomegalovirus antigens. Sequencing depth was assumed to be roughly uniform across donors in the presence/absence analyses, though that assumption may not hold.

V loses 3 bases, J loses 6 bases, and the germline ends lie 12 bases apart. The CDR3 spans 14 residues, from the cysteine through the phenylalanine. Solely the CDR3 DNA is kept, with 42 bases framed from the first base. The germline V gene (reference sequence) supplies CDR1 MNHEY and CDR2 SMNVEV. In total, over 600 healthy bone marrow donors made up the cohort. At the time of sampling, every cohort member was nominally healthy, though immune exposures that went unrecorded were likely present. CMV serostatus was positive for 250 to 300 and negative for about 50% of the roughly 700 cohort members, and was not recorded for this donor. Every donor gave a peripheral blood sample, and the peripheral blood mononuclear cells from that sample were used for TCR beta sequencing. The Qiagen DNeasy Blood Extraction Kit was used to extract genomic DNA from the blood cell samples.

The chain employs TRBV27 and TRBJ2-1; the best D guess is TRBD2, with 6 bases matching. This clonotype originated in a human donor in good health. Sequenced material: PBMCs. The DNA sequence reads TGTGCCAGCAGTTTTCGCGGGACCTCCAATGAGCAGTTCTTC. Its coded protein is CASSFRGTSNEQFF.